These 10 T cell receptor beta chains share one sample of origin, sequenced in a study of T cell repertoires in cytomegalovirus infection. TCRdb used MiXCR to reprocess the reads, holding one entry per CDR3 protein. The repertoire includes 180,000 or so distinct CDR3 sequences, roughly 17% of them detected once, and approximately 25% sits in the top ten. Material: CD8+ T cells from PBMCs. These receptors were taken from a human donor in good health (CMV status not recorded). Some clones in this sample may be carry-over from other donors' samples.

The rearrangement joins TRBV13 to TRBJ2-3; 12 positions match TRBD2. The CDR3 totals 16 residues. CDR1 and CDR2 (germline): PRHDT, FYEKMQ (reference sequence). The J segment lost 2 bases and the V segment lost 2 bases, leaving 2 bases of the junction unmatched. DNA of the CDR3: TGTGCCAGCAGCTTACCTAGCGGGGGGGTCACAGATACGCAGTATTTT. Amino acids: CASSLPSGGVTDTQYF.

The genes are TRBV4-1 and TRBJ2-1, with 8 bases aligning to TRBD2. J gave up 4 bases and V 0 bases, and 2 bases lay outside the gene matches. This CDR3 has 15 amino acids. The germline V gene has CDR1 MGHRA and CDR2 YSYEKL. CDR3 sequence: CASSQETSAYNEQFF. Here the CDR3 DNA reads TGCGCCAGCAGCCAAGAGACTAGCGCTTACAATGAGCAGTTCTTC.

This rearrangement joins TRBV6-6 to TRBJ2-5; D may correspond to TRBD1 or TRBD2 (5 bases each). The CDR3 spans 12 residues. V was pared by 10 bases and J by 5 bases, with 14 bases between. Germline values: CDR1 MNHNY, CDR2 SVGAGI (reference sequence). CDR3 nucleotide sequence: TGTGCCATCCGAGGGGACCTGGAGACCCAGTACTTC. This translates into CAIRGDLETQYF.

This clonotype was detected only a few times. The chain recombines TRBV28 with TRBJ1-3; no clear D. The germline gives CDR1 MDHEN, CDR2 SYDVKM. Trimming took 6 bases from V and 0 from J, leaving 9 bases between them. There are 14 residues in the CDR3. CDR3 sequence: CASRGDYSGNTIYF. CDR3 coding DNA: TGTGCCAGCAGAGGCGATTACTCTGGAAACACCATATATTTT.

This clonotype came up many times. V gene TRBV7-2 combines with J gene TRBJ1-1; the D gene is possibly TRBD1 (6 bases). Trimming pared 5 bases from V and 4 bases from J, leaving 17 bases between. Germline loops: CDR1 SGHTA, CDR2 FQGNSA. This CDR3 is built from 15 residues. The CDR3 bases are TGTGCCAGCAGCCGAAGGCGGGGACACCTCACTGAAGCTTTCTTT. It is translated as CASSRRRGHLTEAFF.

V and J are TRBV6-2 or TRBV6-3 and TRBJ1-1; D uncertain. The CDR3 runs 14 residues. V was clipped by 0 bases and J by 5 bases, with 10 bases between them. In germline, CDR1 is MNHEY, CDR2 SVGEGT. Written as DNA, the CDR3 is TGTGCCAGCAGTTACTCCCGAACTGGGACTGAAGCTTTCTTT. This gives the protein CASSYSRTGTEAFF.

This clonotype was seen more than once but under ten times. The DNA for the CDR3 is TGTGCCAGTAGTCTCACTAGCGTACCGTACAATGAGCAGTTCTTC. Translated, it gives CASSLTSVPYNEQFF. The V call is TRBV19, the J call TRBJ2-1, with 7 positions matching TRBD2. Germline assignment: CDR1 LNHDA and CDR2 SQIVND (reference sequence). After removal of 5 bases from V and 4 bases from J, the junction contained 8 bases not matched to a gene. This CDR3 contains 15 residues. Variable domain in full (rest from reference TRBV19 and TRBJ2-1): DGGITQSPKYLFRKEGQNVTLSCEQNLNHDAMYWYRQDPGQGLRLIYYSQIVNDFQKGDIAEGYSVSREKKESFPLTVTSAQKNPTAFYLCASSLTSVPYNEQFFGPGTRLTVL.

This clonotype was seen a handful of times. The rearrangement uses TRBV7-2 and TRBJ1-3; D gene unclear. Germline CDR1 and CDR2: SGHTA and FQGNSA. The CDR3 extends over 15 amino acids. Trimming cost V 5 bases and J 4 bases, with 15 bases left between them. CDR3 sequence (DNA): TGTGCCAGCAGCGACCTGTGGGCAGCAGGAAACACCATATATTTT. Residues: CASSDLWAAGNTIYF.

This clonotype was seen many times. The J gene is TRBJ1-1, the V gene TRBV27; D is perhaps TRBD1 (5 bases). V dropped 0 bases and J dropped 3 bases, with 11 bases sitting between them. Per the germline V gene, CDR1 is MNHEY and CDR2 is SMNVEV (reference sequence). This CDR3 comprises 15 residues. CDR3 nucleotides: TGTGCCAGCAGTTTATCCTGGGTAGGGGACACTGAAGCTTTCTTT. This codes for CASSLSWVGDTEAFF.

In this sample, this clonotype turned up a few times. This chain links TRBV7-8 with TRBJ2-5, with TRBD2 matching 9 bases. The CDR3 is made up of 14 amino acids. Germline loops: CDR1 SGHVS, CDR2 FQNEAQ. The V and J ends lost 4 bases and 3 bases, in that order; junction bases with no gene match: 3. The CDR3 region is CASSSSGDEETQYF. CDR3 sequence (DNA): TGTGCCAGCAGCTCTAGCGGGGACGAAGAGACCCAGTACTTC.